This T cell receptor (beta chain) was sequenced for a study of molecular identifiers for immune sequencing clone quantification. With regard to this clonotype: What it binds is not known. This clone may be a read error of a much larger clone one base away.

Investigators produced naive CD8 libraries from approximately 20,000 to 1,000,000 sorted cells, drawing on 10%, 30% or 50% RNA. TCRdb ran MiXCR on the PCR reads and lists one entry per CDR3 protein. The sample includes some 680,000 distinct CDR3 sequences, roughly 25% of them seen just once. V was clipped by 4 bases and J by 2 bases, with 12 bases between them. The CDR3 has 14 residues. Broader study findings: In naive cells, clones above 20 RNA copies held under 1% of molecules, whereas in effector cells they held over 99%. A single cell's spiked Jurkat TCR RNA was reportedly detectable among 900,000 to 1,000,000 naive cells.

The genes are TRBV23-1 and TRBJ2-7; no reliable D call. TRBV23-1 is noted as an ORF with a role that remains uncertain. This receptor was identified in a human donor in good health. Some libraries in this study had Jurkat cell RNA spiked in. The sample comprised naive CD8+ T cells from blood, with Jurkat cell RNA spiked in. Indicated subset: FACS-sorted CD8+CD4-CCR7+CD45RA+ naive T cells. The chain's CDR3 is CASSRRAETYEQYF. CDR3 DNA sequence: TGCGCCAGCAGTCGAAGGGCAGAAACCTACGAGCAGTACTTC.